A single sample gave rise to the 18 T cell receptor beta chains below, sequenced in a study of T cell changes during pregnancy in multiple sclerosis. Some clones are missing from TCRdb's copy, which holds only in-frame ones; the method was immunoSEQ multiplex PCR. The repertoire consists of more than 55,000 clones, with 90% occurring once and the leading ten covering approximately 2.3%. The material sequenced was peripheral blood, taken in the first trimester of pregnancy. The receptors here all came from a female donor in good health, enrolled as a control in a pregnancy study.

The rearrangement uses TRBV2 and TRBJ1-1; no reliable D call. This CDR3 has 13 amino acids. Trimming stripped 1 base from V and 8 bases from J, with 11 bases between. The germline gives CDR1 SNHLY, CDR2 FYNNEI. The CDR3: CASSEVPEPEAFF. In nucleotides, the CDR3 is TGTGCCAGCAGTGAAGTCCCGGAGCCCGAAGCTTTCTTT.

J is TRBJ1-1 and V is TRBV19; D is perhaps TRBD1 (6 bases). CDR3 length: 17 amino acids. From germline, CDR1 is LNHDA and CDR2 SQIVND (reference sequence). V was pared by 7 bases and J by 5 bases, with 26 bases between. This CDR3 reads CASKNSGGHDGGTEAFF. DNA of the CDR3: TGTGCCAGTAAGAATTCGGGGGGCCATGACGGGGGAACTGAAGCTTTCTTT.

This chain links TRBV28 with TRBJ2-7; 9 positions match TRBD1. The CDR3 extends over 13 amino acids. Trimming cost V 8 bases and J 0 bases; bases outside gene matches: 2. Germline V lookup: CDR1 MDHEN, CDR2 SYDVKM. Here the CDR3 reads CASWGQGSYEQYF. The CDR3 DNA reads TGTGCCAGCTGGGGACAGGGCTCCTACGAGCAGTACTTC.

This chain uses TRBV28 with TRBJ2-3; D may be TRBD1 (5 bases). Trimming left V 3 bases short and J 0 bases short, with 16 bases between. Germline values: CDR1 MDHEN, CDR2 SYDVKM. This CDR3 contains 17 residues. The CDR3 is CASSFPTGTSSTDTQYF. CDR3 in DNA: TGTGCCAGCAGTTTCCCAACAGGCACATCTAGCACAGATACGCAGTATTTT.

This clone was recorded only once. The chain couples TRBV5-1 to TRBJ2-7, with TRBD2 identical over 7 bases. The CDR3 has 16 residues. Germline assignment: CDR1 SGHRS and CDR2 YFSETQ. After removal of 0 bases from V and 1 base from J, the junction contained 7 bases not matched to a gene. The CDR3 DNA is TGCGCCAGCAGCTTGGTAGCGGGCGAGGGGTCCTACGAGCAGTACTTC. The encoded protein is CASSLVAGEGSYEQYF.

The rearrangement joins TRBV5-1 to TRBJ2-7, with D possibly TRBD1 on 6 matching bases. Deletions cut 1 base from V and 0 bases from J, with 11 bases between. The CDR3 contains 15 residues. Germline lookup yields CDR1 SGHRS and CDR2 YFSETQ. CDR3 sequence: CASSLLAGDSYEQYF. The CDR3 bases are TGCGCCAGCAGCTTGTTGGCAGGGGACTCCTACGAGCAGTACTTC.

The CDR3 spells CASSPGYSYEQYF. The CDR3 nucleotides read TGCGCCAGCAGCCCGGGGTACTCCTACGAGCAGTACTTC. The chain joins TRBV5-1 to TRBJ2-7, with D tentatively TRBD2 (5 bases). With 4 bases removed from V and 0 bases from J, the gap between germline ends came to 8 bases. CDR1 SGHRS and CDR2 YFSETQ come from the germline V gene. This CDR3 is 13 amino acids long.

As regards this clone: An end of the junction differs from the germline gene, which may be a read error. The V gene is TRBV7-7, the J gene TRBJ2-3; possibly TRBD2 for D (6 bases). Germline loops: CDR1 SSHAT, CDR2 FNYEAQ (reference sequence). The CDR3 is 18 residues long. The CDR3 reads CASSLPPYLAREADTQYF. In DNA form, the CDR3 reads TGTGCTAGCAGCTTACCTCCTTACCTCGCTAGGGAGGCAGATACGCAGTATTTT.

This chain links TRBV18 with TRBJ2-1; 12 bases agree with TRBD1. The CDR3 sequence is 17 residues long. Germline CDR1 and CDR2: KGHSH and LQKENI. V shed 6 bases and J 7 bases; nucleotides not matched to a gene: 13. The CDR3 protein is CASSKLTGTGGGNEQFF. The DNA of the CDR3 is TGTGCCAGCTCGAAACTGACCGGGACAGGGGGCGGGAATGAGCAGTTCTTC.

The chain couples TRBV19 to TRBJ2-7; 8 bases map to TRBD1. CDR1 is LNHDA and CDR2 is SQIVND in the germline V gene (reference sequence). The CDR3 totals 15 residues. The V gene end was trimmed by 6 bases and the J gene end by 2 bases; junction bases not matched to a gene: 9. The CDR3 protein is CASSAGTGPAYEQYF. CDR3 sequence (DNA): TGTGCCAGTAGCGCCGGGACAGGTCCTGCCTACGAGCAGTACTTC.

The chain employs TRBV18 and TRBJ1-1, with D tentatively TRBD1 (6 bases). The V end was cut by 5 bases, the J end by 1 base, with 23 bases between. Germline V gene lookup returns CDR1 KGHSH and CDR2 LQKENI. CDR3 size: 18 residues. DNA for the CDR3: TGTGCCAGCTCAGAACAGGGAACGGGGGGGACGACGAACACTGAAGCTTTCTTT. This sequence encodes CASSEQGTGGTTNTEAFF.

The V and J genes are TRBV7-9 and TRBJ1-2; 7 bases are shared with TRBD1. The CDR3 runs 13 residues. Germline CDR1 and CDR2: SEHNR and FQNEAQ (reference sequence). With V trimmed by 5 bases and J by 4 bases, 4 bases remained unmatched. The CDR3 nucleotides read TGTGCCAGCAGCCAGGGACAGATCTATGGCTACACCTTC. Translation gives CASSQGQIYGYTF.

CDR3 residues: CASTRGYNNEKLFF. Written as DNA, the CDR3 is TGTGCCAGCACCCGAGGGTATAATAATGAAAAACTGTTTTTT. The rearrangement links TRBV7-9 to TRBJ1-4; D call uncertain. This CDR3 comprises 14 residues. V lost 7 bases and J lost 4, with 13 bases in between. Germline V lookup: CDR1 SEHNR, CDR2 FQNEAQ (reference sequence).

V is TRBV10-3 and J is TRBJ1-2; 10 bases map to TRBD1. The CDR3 runs to 15 residues. Per the germline V gene, CDR1 is ENHRY and CDR2 is SYGVKD. V trimming: 6 bases; J trimming: 7 bases; junction bases outside the gene matches: 11. Here the CDR3 reads CAIRKGQGLKGGYTF. As DNA, the CDR3 is TGTGCCATCAGAAAGGGACAGGGGTTAAAGGGTGGCTACACCTTC.

V and J are TRBV7-9 and TRBJ2-1; TRBD2 agrees at 7 bases. CDR3 length equals 15 residues. Germline V CDR1 and CDR2: SEHNR, FQNEAQ (reference sequence). The ends lost 1 base at V and 4 bases at J; junction bases unmatched: 4. The CDR3 region has the DNA TGTGCCAGCAGCTTAGGTAGCGGGCCTTACAATGAGCAGTTCTTC. As protein: CASSLGSGPYNEQFF.

The CDR3 DNA follows: TGTGCCAGCAGCTTGCCTGACAGGGGTTCCTACAATGAGCAGTTCTTC. The encoded protein is CASSLPDRGSYNEQFF. J is TRBJ2-1 and V is TRBV7-6; 8 bases fit TRBD1. The germline gives CDR1 SGHVS, CDR2 FNYEAQ. V dropped 3 bases and J dropped 1; count of bases not matched to a gene: 5. The CDR3 has 16 amino acids.

The chain has TRBV7-9 and TRBJ2-7; D unresolved. There are 12 residues in the CDR3. V was trimmed by 4 bases and J by 6 bases, leaving 10 bases between them. Germline CDR1 SEHNR, CDR2 FQNEAQ (reference sequence). CDR3 loop: CASSSPLGEQYF. CDR3 coding DNA: TGTGCCAGCAGCTCCCCTCTAGGCGAGCAGTACTTC.

The rearrangement joins TRBV27 to TRBJ2-1; 10 nucleotides align to TRBD2. This CDR3 contains 15 residues. Unmatched junction bases numbered 7, after V lost 4 bases and J lost 7 bases. CDR1 is MNHEY, CDR2 SMNVEV, per germline (reference sequence). The DNA of the CDR3 is TGTGCCAGCAGTTCCCCGGGACTAGCGAGGAATGAGCAGTTCTTC. It encodes CASSSPGLARNEQFF.